This T cell receptor (beta chain) was identified in a study of OX40 agonist ivuxolimab in advanced cancers. Regarding the study in general: Ivuxolimab was an agonistic, fully human IgG2 monoclonal antibody directed against OX40 (CD134), a costimulatory receptor. Of the roughly 51 patients in dose escalation, some 19 had hepatocellular carcinoma, roughly 15 had melanoma, 9 had renal cell carcinoma and 9 had head and neck cancer. A male proportion of 75% to 85% and a mean age of approximately 62 years, ranging from roughly 23 to 80, were recorded for the dose-escalation cohort. The point of sequencing TCRbeta in the periphery was to test whether ivuxolimab changed TCR sequence diversity and drove clonal T-cell expansion. Intravenous ivuxolimab was administered to patients every 2 weeks at six dose levels: 0.01, 0.1, 0.3, 1.5, 3 and 10 mg/kg. Partial responses occurred in three dose-escalation patients: two with cutaneous melanoma and one with hepatocellular carcinoma. Patients were allowed to have had prior anti-PD-1, anti-PD-L1 or anti-CTLA-4 therapy, and roughly two fifths of the dose-escalation patients had been treated with checkpoint inhibitors. The paper describes the monotherapy dose-escalation part (N of about 52 patients) of the phase I trial of ivuxolimab. Study-wide findings and limitations: After ivuxolimab, more expanded clones were found on average in CD8+ T cells than in CD4+ T cells. In partial responders in the 0.1-3.0 mg/kg groups, normalized peripheral clonal expansion was found to be among the lowest, especially among CD8+ T cells. Which antigens the clonally expanded peripheral T cells were specific for was not determined. Clonal expansion of both CD4+ and CD8+ blood T cells was observed from baseline to week 6 at doses 0.1 to 3.0 mg/kg. Low levels of normalized T-cell clonal expansion were also seen in some patients who did not respond.

To sequence the TCRbeta CDR3 region, genomic DNA was isolated from the sorted cells. The immunoSEQ Assay was used to sequence the TCRbeta CDR3 regions. What TCRdb holds here is the immuneACCESS table cut down to in-frame rearrangements. Part of the clones is not present; checked against another copy, under half of the missing clones reflect an unresolved V gene, and the others are unexplained. This sample is represented by 84,000 or so clones; 70% to 90% of them were singletons. 0.25% to 0.3% of the sample belongs to the ten largest clones. The trial excluded patients who had a history of autoimmune disease or who were on systemic immunosuppression. Peripheral blood for TCR sequencing was collected from all dose cohorts at baseline, on cycle 4 day 1, and on cycle 7 day 1. Samples were obtained from an open-label, multicenter, first-in-human phase I dose-escalation trial of ivuxolimab. The trial enrolled adults with locally advanced or metastatic head and neck squamous cell, hepatocellular, melanoma or renal cell carcinoma. Before TCR sequencing, CD4+ and CD8+ T cells were separately sorted from peripheral blood.

According to the germline V gene, CDR1 reads MNHEY and CDR2 reads SVGAGI. From the cysteine up to the phenylalanine, the CDR3 has a length of 12 residues. The kept DNA is CDR3 alone, 36 bases in frame from the first base. V loses 7 bases of germline sequence and J loses 6 bases, and the interval between the two ends is 13 bases. Points on this clone: Its antigen is unknown. Base qualities are not recorded, but no much larger clone differs from it by a single base.

The clonotype was recovered from an adult with an advanced solid tumor such as melanoma, head and neck, liver or kidney cancer. This chain joins TRBV6-5 to TRBJ2-7; the D region is possibly TRBD1 or TRBD2, each matching across 6 bases. Sequencing used CD4+ or CD8+ T cells sorted from blood, obtained in a trial of the OX40 agonist ivuxolimab. The bases are TGTGCCAGCACGGACAGCGGGCTCGAGCAGTACTTC. This is translated as CASTDSGLEQYF.